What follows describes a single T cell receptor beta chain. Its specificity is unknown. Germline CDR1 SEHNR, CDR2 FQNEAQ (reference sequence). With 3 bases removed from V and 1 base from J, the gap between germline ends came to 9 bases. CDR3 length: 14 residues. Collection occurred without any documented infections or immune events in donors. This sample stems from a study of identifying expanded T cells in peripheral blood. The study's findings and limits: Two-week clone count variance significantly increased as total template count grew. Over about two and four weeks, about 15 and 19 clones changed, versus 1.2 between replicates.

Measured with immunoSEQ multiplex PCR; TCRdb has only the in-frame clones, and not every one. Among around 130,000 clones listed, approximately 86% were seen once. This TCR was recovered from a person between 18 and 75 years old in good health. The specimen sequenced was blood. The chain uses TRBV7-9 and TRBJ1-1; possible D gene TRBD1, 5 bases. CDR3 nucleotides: TGTGCCAGCAGCTTCGATCAGGGGAACACTGAAGCTTTCTTT. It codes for CASSFDQGNTEAFF.